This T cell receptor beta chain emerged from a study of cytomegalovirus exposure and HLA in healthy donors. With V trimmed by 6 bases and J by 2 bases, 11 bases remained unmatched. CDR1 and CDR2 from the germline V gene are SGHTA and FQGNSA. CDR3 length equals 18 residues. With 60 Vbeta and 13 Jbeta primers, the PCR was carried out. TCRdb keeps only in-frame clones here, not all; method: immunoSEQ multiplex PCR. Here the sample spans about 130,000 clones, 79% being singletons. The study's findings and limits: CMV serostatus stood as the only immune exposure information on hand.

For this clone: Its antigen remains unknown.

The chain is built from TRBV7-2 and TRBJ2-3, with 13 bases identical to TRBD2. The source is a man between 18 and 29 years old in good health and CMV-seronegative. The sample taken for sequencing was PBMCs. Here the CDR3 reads CASRRLAGGLADTDTQYF. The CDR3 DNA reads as TGTGCCAGCAGACGACTAGCGGGAGGACTGGCAGACACAGATACGCAGTATTTT.